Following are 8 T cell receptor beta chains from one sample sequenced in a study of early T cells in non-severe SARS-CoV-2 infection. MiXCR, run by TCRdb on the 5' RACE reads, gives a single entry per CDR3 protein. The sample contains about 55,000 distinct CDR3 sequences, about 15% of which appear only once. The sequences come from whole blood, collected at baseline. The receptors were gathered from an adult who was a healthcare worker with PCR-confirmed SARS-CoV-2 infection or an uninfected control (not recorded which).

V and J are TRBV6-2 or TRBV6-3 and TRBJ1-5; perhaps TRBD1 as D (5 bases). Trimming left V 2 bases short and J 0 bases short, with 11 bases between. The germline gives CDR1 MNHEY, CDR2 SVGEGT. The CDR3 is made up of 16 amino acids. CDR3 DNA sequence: TGTGCCAGCAGTTACAGGGACCTGAGTAGCAATCAGCCCCAGCATTTT. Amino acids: CASSYRDLSSNQPQHF.

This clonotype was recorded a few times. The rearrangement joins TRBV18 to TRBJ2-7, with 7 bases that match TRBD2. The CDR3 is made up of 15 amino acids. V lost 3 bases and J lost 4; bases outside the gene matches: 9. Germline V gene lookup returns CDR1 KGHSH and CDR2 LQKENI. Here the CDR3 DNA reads TGTGCCAGCTCACCGGGCGGGGAGGGTTTTTACGAGCAGTACTTC. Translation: CASSPGGEGFYEQYF. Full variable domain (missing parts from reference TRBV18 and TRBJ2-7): NAGVMQNPRHLVRRRGQEARLRCSPMKGHSHVYWYRQLPEEGLKFMVYLQKENIIDESGMPKERFSAEFPKEGPSILRIQQVVRGDSAAYFCASSPGGEGFYEQYFGPGTRLTVT.

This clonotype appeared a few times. The CDR3 nucleotides are TGTGCCAGCAGCCTTAACAGGGACGGGAACACTGAAGCTTTCTTT. Protein: CASSLNRDGNTEAFF. V gene TRBV28 combines with J gene TRBJ1-1, with D tentatively TRBD1 (6 bases). The V end lost 6 bases, the J end lost 1 base, and 15 bases lay between the germline ends. The CDR3 runs 15 residues. Germline CDR1 MDHEN, CDR2 SYDVKM.

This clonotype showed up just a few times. For the CDR3, the DNA is TGTGCCATCAGTGGGCTAGCGGGGCAAGAGACCCAGTACTTC. This translates into CAISGLAGQETQYF. This chain uses TRBV10-3 with TRBJ2-5; 9 bases fit TRBD2. CDR1 is ENHRY, CDR2 SYGVKD, per germline. The V gene end was trimmed by 4 bases and the J gene end by 2 bases; junction bases not matched to a gene: 2. The CDR3 has 14 amino acids.

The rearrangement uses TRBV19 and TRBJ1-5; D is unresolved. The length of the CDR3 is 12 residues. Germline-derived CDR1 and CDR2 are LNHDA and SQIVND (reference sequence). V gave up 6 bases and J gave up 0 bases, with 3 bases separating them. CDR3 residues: CASRFSNQPQHF. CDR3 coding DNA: TGTGCCAGTAGGTTTAGCAATCAGCCCCAGCATTTT.

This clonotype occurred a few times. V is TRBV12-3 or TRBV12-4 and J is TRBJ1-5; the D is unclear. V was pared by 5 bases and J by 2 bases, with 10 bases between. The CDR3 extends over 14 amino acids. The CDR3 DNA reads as TGTGCCAGCAGTCCGGTTAATGGCAATCAGCCCCAGCATTTT. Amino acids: CASSPVNGNQPQHF.

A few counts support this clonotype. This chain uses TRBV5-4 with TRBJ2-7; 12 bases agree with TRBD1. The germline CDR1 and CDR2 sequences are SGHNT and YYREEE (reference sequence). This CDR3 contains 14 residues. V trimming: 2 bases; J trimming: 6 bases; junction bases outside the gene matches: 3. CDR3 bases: TGTGCCAGCAGCTTTGGGGACAGGGGGCGCGAGCAGTACTTC. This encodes CASSFGDRGREQYF.

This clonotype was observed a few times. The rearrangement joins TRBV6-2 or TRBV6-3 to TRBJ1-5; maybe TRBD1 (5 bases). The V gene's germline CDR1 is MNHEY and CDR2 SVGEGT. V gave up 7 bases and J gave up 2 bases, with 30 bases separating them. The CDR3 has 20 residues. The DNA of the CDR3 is TGTGCCAGCATGCCCTTGACGGGATCTGGGAGGATAGGGGGCAATCAGCCCCAGCATTTT. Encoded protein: CASMPLTGSGRIGGNQPQHF.